This TCR beta chain came from a study of T cell responses to AZD1222 COVID-19 vaccine. Study conclusions and caveats: Reportedly, nearly half the spike-specific TCRs target unmutated variant regions. CD4 TCRs linked to vaccination spanned spike, dominating at 160-218 and 743-854.

The germline gives CDR1 MNHEY, CDR2 SVGAGI. The junction had 4 bases not matched to a gene; V was cut back by 6 bases and J by 0 bases. The CDR3 consists of 15 residues. Sequencing was performed with immunoSEQ multiplex PCR; in TCRdb, only in-frame clones are kept and a portion is missing. The table lists 80,000 or so clones, just over 90% of them singletons. As for this clone: Its antigen is still unknown.

Sequenced here: peripheral blood, sampled on day 0 of MenACWY control vaccination. This sequence was found in an adult in good health. The V gene is TRBV6-5, the J gene TRBJ1-5, with 8 bases lining up with TRBD1. The CDR3 coding sequence is TGTGCCAGCAGGGGGGACAGGAATAGCAATCAGCCCCAGCATTTT. This sequence encodes CASRGDRNSNQPQHF.